This TCR beta chain was recovered during a study of blood T cell repertoires in COVID-19. Clones were sequenced by immunoSEQ multiplex PCR, and TCRdb holds only the in-frame ones, with some missing. The table has approximately 500,000 clones, 80% to 90% seen once. Source material: peripheral blood. This receptor was obtained from a young man with COVID-19, enrolled during active disease.

The CDR3 DNA reads as TGTGCCAGCAGCCTAACAGGGGGAAGCGCGGGCAATCAGCCCCAGCATTTT. Its translation: CASSLTGGSAGNQPQHF. The J gene is TRBJ1-5, the V gene TRBV5-8; TRBD1 aligns across 8 bases. CDR3 length: 17 residues. The germline V gene encodes CDR1 SGHTS and CDR2 YDEGEE. V was clipped by 4 bases and J by 2 bases; unmatched bases: 11.